Shown below are 24 T cell receptor beta chains from a single sample sequenced in a study of cytomegalovirus exposure and HLA in healthy donors. PCR primers comprised 60 Vbeta and 13 Jbeta primers. Produced via immunoSEQ multiplex PCR; TCRdb's table is partial and in-frame only. The table has some 28,000 clones, 62% seen once. Sequenced material: PBMCs. These receptor sequences come from a male donor in good health and CMV-seropositive.

The rearrangement uses TRBV30 and TRBJ2-1; 9 bases agree with TRBD2. This CDR3 spans 15 amino acids. Looked up from germline, CDR1 is GTSNPN and CDR2 is SVGIG (reference sequence). Unmatched junction bases numbered 9, after V lost 3 bases and J lost 6 bases. The CDR3 is CAWRNLPSGANEQFF. The CDR3 DNA sequence: TGTGCCTGGAGAAATCTGCCTAGCGGGGCCAATGAGCAGTTCTTC.

This clone has a handful of counts. The V and J genes are TRBV9 and TRBJ2-3; D is unresolved. The CDR3 totals 14 residues. Germline values: CDR1 SGDLS, CDR2 YYNGEE. V shed 1 base and J shed 6 bases, with 12 bases lying between them. The CDR3, as DNA: TGTGCCAGCAGCGTATTCCCCCATGCGGATACGCAGTATTTT. Translated: CASSVFPHADTQYF.

The CDR3: CASSSGGASFNEQYF. In nucleotides, the CDR3 is TGTGCCAGTAGTAGCGGGGGGGCCTCTTTCAACGAGCAGTACTTC. The V and J genes are TRBV19 and TRBJ2-7; the match to TRBD2 covers 9 bases. The CDR3 consists of 15 residues. With V trimmed by 4 bases and J by 5 bases, 9 bases remained unmatched. In germline, CDR1 is LNHDA, CDR2 SQIVND (reference sequence).

The V gene is TRBV5-1, the J gene TRBJ1-2; D possibly corresponds to TRBD1 (6 bases). The CDR3 is made up of 15 amino acids. Germline-derived CDR1 and CDR2 are SGHRS and YFSETQ. Trimming shortened V by 2 bases and J by 4 bases, and 15 bases separated the two germline ends. The CDR3 nucleotides are TGCGCCAGCAGCTTAGTTACAGGGTCCGGCTATGGCTACACCTTC. Protein: CASSLVTGSGYGYTF.

The chain links TRBV6-1 to TRBJ1-6; maybe TRBD1 (6 bases). The germline V gene has CDR1 MNHNS and CDR2 SASEGT. The CDR3 consists of 13 residues. Trimming removed 8 bases from V and 6 bases from J, with 11 bases in between. CDR3 sequence: CASAGTSNSPLHF. CDR3 nucleotides: TGTGCCAGCGCCGGGACAAGTAATTCACCCCTCCACTTT.

J is TRBJ1-1 and V is TRBV9, with D perhaps matching TRBD1 (5 bases). The CDR3 consists of 13 residues. The V gene lost 1 base and the J gene lost 3 bases, with 7 bases spanning the gap. From germline, CDR1 is SGDLS and CDR2 YYNGEE. CDR3 nucleotides: TGTGCCAGCAGCGTACTAGGGGACACTGAAGCTTTCTTT. It translates to CASSVLGDTEAFF.

This clone is a singleton in its sample. The V and J genes are TRBV5-4 and TRBJ2-6; 7 bases line up with TRBD2. V lost 8 bases to trimming and J lost 1 base; unmatched junction nucleotides: 6. CDR3 length: 15 residues. The germline gives CDR1 SGHNT, CDR2 YYREEE (reference sequence). This CDR3 is CASGRGGSGANVLTF. In DNA form, the CDR3 reads TGTGCCAGTGGGAGGGGAGGATCTGGGGCCAACGTCCTGACTTTC.

In this sample, this clone turned up a few times. The V call is TRBV4-1, the J call TRBJ2-7; D uncertain. The length of the CDR3 is 15 residues. The germline CDR1 and CDR2 sequences are MGHRA and YSYEKL. The V and J ends lost 4 bases and 1 base respectively, with 14 bases between them. The CDR3 DNA reads TGCGCCAGCAGCCTGGCCGCACAGCCATCCTACGAGCAGTACTTC. It codes for CASSLAAQPSYEQYF.

V usage is TRBV6-1 and J usage is TRBJ1-1, with D maybe TRBD1 (6 bases). Deletions cut 0 bases from V and 5 bases from J, with 10 bases between. Germline V gene sequence: CDR1 MNHNS, CDR2 SASEGT. CDR3 length equals 14 residues. CDR3 region: CASSEATGWTEAFF. In DNA, the CDR3 is TGTGCCAGCAGTGAAGCCACAGGGTGGACTGAAGCTTTCTTT.

J is TRBJ2-2 and V is TRBV5-6; 7 bases map to TRBD1. The germline CDR1 and CDR2 sequences are SGHDT and YYEEEE. The CDR3 is made up of 15 amino acids. Trimming removed 4 bases from V and 5 bases from J; junction bases left unmatched: 8. The CDR3 region has the DNA TGTGCCAGCAGCCGGACAGGTATTCGAACCGGGGAGCTGTTTTTT. It encodes CASSRTGIRTGELFF. The entire variable domain, with the rest obtained from reference TRBV5-6 and TRBJ2-2, is as follows: DAGVTQSPTHLIKTRGQQVTLRCSPKSGHDTVSWYQQALGQGPQFIFQYYEEEERQRGNFPDRFSGHQFPNYSSELNVNALLLGDSALYLCASSRTGIRTGELFFGEGSRLTVL.

This chain links TRBV2 with TRBJ2-3; TRBD1 agrees at 7 bases. This CDR3 spans 15 amino acids. In germline, CDR1 is SNHLY, CDR2 FYNNEI. Germline trimming cut 1 base from V and 3 bases from J; bases unmatched to any gene: 4. The DNA of the CDR3 is TGTGCCAGCAGTGAAGACAGGGGTGCTACAGATACGCAGTATTTT. Protein product: CASSEDRGATDTQYF.

V is TRBV7-6 and J is TRBJ2-7, with TRBD1 matching over 9 bases. Germline assignment: CDR1 SGHVS and CDR2 FNYEAQ. This CDR3 region has 14 residues. V was pared by 5 bases and J by 3 bases, with 5 bases of the junction left unmatched. CDR3 sequence (DNA): TGTGCCAGCAGCGAGGGACAGGGACACTACGAGCAGTACTTC. This codes for CASSEGQGHYEQYF.

The V call is TRBV5-1, the J call TRBJ2-4; 7 positions agree with TRBD2. Germline CDR1 reads SGHRS; CDR2 reads YFSETQ. V lost 3 bases to trimming and J lost 0 bases; unmatched junction nucleotides: 15. The length of the CDR3 is 19 residues. The CDR3 coding sequence is TGCGCCAGCAGCTGGCCCTCTCGTAGCGCGGGAGTAGCCAAAAACATTCAGTACTTC. Its translation: CASSWPSRSAGVAKNIQYF.

This chain joins TRBV18 and TRBJ2-3; 13 positions agree with TRBD2. The CDR3 spans 17 residues. Unmatched junction bases numbered 5, after V lost 3 bases and J lost 2 bases. Germline CDR1 and CDR2: KGHSH and LQKENI. CDR3 loop: CASSPPTSGGITDTQYF. As DNA, the CDR3 is TGTGCCAGCTCACCCCCGACTAGCGGGGGGATCACAGATACGCAGTATTTT.

This chain links TRBV6-5 with TRBJ1-1; D possibly corresponds to TRBD1 (6 bases). V was pared by 4 bases and J by 4 bases, with 10 bases between. The CDR3 contains 13 residues. Germline lookup yields CDR1 MNHEY and CDR2 SVGAGI. The CDR3 bases are TGTGCCAGCAGTTCCAGGGGTTTCACTGAAGCTTTCTTT. It translates to CASSSRGFTEAFF.

The chain combines TRBV5-5 with TRBJ1-1; 7 nucleotides line up with TRBD1. Germline loops: CDR1 SGHKS, CDR2 YYEKEE (reference sequence). The CDR3 covers 14 residues. V was clipped by 1 base and J by 4 bases; unmatched bases: 4. This chain's CDR3 is CASSLPTGSTEAFF. DNA of the CDR3: TGTGCCAGCAGCTTGCCGACAGGGAGCACTGAAGCTTTCTTT.

A few counts support this clone. The genes are TRBV30 and TRBJ1-4; D possibly corresponds to TRBD1 (6 bases). The CDR3 totals 15 residues. Trimming cost V 1 base and J 5 bases, with 14 bases left between them. Looked up from germline, CDR1 is GTSNPN and CDR2 is SVGIG (reference sequence). CDR3 in DNA: TGTGCCTGGAGTGAGATCGGGGGGCTGAATGAAAAACTGTTTTTT. The encoded protein is CAWSEIGGLNEKLFF.

The chain couples TRBV2 to TRBJ1-2, with 7 bases aligning to TRBD1. V dropped 6 bases and J dropped 6; count of bases not matched to a gene: 7. This CDR3 region has 13 residues. The germline V gene encodes CDR1 SNHLY and CDR2 FYNNEI. The CDR3 is CASRGGSPNGYTF. Written as DNA, the CDR3 is TGTGCCAGCAGAGGGGGCAGCCCCAATGGCTACACCTTC.

The sample holds a few counts of this clone. The chain employs TRBV30 and TRBJ1-6; TRBD1 aligns across 7 bases. CDR1 and CDR2 (germline): GTSNPN, SVGIG (reference sequence). This CDR3 comprises 13 residues. V lost 4 bases and J lost 4; bases outside the gene matches: 1. The CDR3 DNA reads as TGTGCCTGGATGACAGGGTATAATTCACCCCTCCACTTT. It specifies CAWMTGYNSPLHF.

The rearrangement links TRBV10-3 to TRBJ1-2, with 7 bases matching TRBD1. After removal of 10 bases from V and 3 bases from J, the junction contained 8 bases not matched to a gene. This CDR3 contains 13 residues. Germline CDR1 is ENHRY and CDR2 is SYGVKD. This CDR3 is CASAPGTDYGYTF. The DNA for the CDR3 is TGTGCCAGCGCCCCCGGGACAGACTATGGCTACACCTTC.

This clone has just a few counts. This rearrangement joins TRBV5-5 to TRBJ2-7; 9 bases line up with TRBD2. Losses at the gene ends were 2 bases for V and 2 bases for J; bases not matched to a gene: 5. Germline values: CDR1 SGHKS, CDR2 YYEKEE (reference sequence). This CDR3 comprises 15 residues. In nucleotides, the CDR3 is TGTGCCAGCAGCTTAATTGCGGGAGGGACCTACGAGCAGTACTTC. Translating it yields CASSLIAGGTYEQYF.

Many counts were recorded for this clone. This CDR3 is CASRERERSTDTQYF. In DNA, the CDR3 is TGTGCCAGCAGAGAGCGGGAGCGTAGCACAGATACGCAGTATTTT. This rearrangement joins TRBV28 to TRBJ2-3; TRBD2 matches at 8 bases. The CDR3 runs to 15 residues. Germline loops: CDR1 MDHEN, CDR2 SYDVKM. With V trimmed by 6 bases and J by 0 bases, 5 bases remained unmatched.

Comments on this clone: This clone may be a read error of a much larger clone one base away. The V gene is TRBV6-5, the J gene TRBJ2-1; D gene unclear. The CDR3 consists of 15 residues. Deletions cut 4 bases from V and 4 bases from J, with 14 bases between. Germline loops: CDR1 MNHEY, CDR2 SVGAGI. DNA of the CDR3: TGTGCCAGCAGTTGCGTCGAGACTGGTTACAATGAGCAGTTCTTC. This encodes CASSCVETGYNEQFF.

This chain links TRBV5-4 with TRBJ2-3, with 9 bases that match TRBD2. The trim removed 2 bases at V and 3 bases at J, leaving 1 base unmatched. Looked up from germline, CDR1 is SGHNT and CDR2 is YYREEE (reference sequence). The CDR3 runs to 14 residues. The CDR3 DNA reads as TGTGCCAGCAGCTTAGCGGGAGGAACAGATACGCAGTATTTT. It yields the protein CASSLAGGTDTQYF.